This is a list of T cell receptor beta chains from one sample in a study of T cell responses to AZD1222 COVID-19 vaccine. The table came from immunoSEQ multiplex PCR; TCRdb's copy has only in-frame clones and leaves some out. The sample has more than 100,000 clones, about 90% seen once; the top ten hold 14%. Sample: peripheral blood, taken on day 0 of AZD1222 vaccination. All receptors derive from an adult in good health. The CDR3 runs from the conserved cysteine through the conserved F or W. D genes are given only for firm matches. The size field is filled for only some rows; it gives once, few, many or a size class.

TRBJ1-2 NA TRBV6-5 NA 12 CASSQGARGYTF TGTGCCAGCAGCCAAGGAGCCAGGGGCTACACCTTC
TRBJ1-2 TRBD1 TRBV5-6 NA 13 CASSRSRGLGYTF TGTGCCAGCAGCCGTTCCAGGGGGTTGGGCTACACCTTC
TRBJ1-2 TRBD1 TRBV4-3 NA 14 CASSQGTGFYGYTF TGCGCCAGCAGCCAGGGGACAGGGTTCTATGGCTACACCTTC
TRBJ1-1 NA TRBV7-9 NA 17 CASSLERVGSMNTEAFF TGTGCCAGCAGCTTAGAACGTGTGGGCAGTATGAACACTGAAGCTTTCTTT
TRBJ1-3 TRBD1 TRBV5-1 NA 18 CASSPVPGQVLSGNTIYF TGCGCCAGCAGCCCGGTCCCGGGACAGGTCCTCTCTGGAAACACCATATATTTT
TRBJ1-3 NA TRBV9 NA 13 CASSFRTGDTIYF TGTGCCAGCAGCTTCCGAACTGGGGACACCATATATTTT
TRBJ1-5 NA TRBV11-2 NA 14 CASSPWGNNQPQHF TGTGCCAGCAGCCCTTGGGGCAACAATCAGCCCCAGCATTTT
TRBJ1-3 NA TRBV2 NA 14 CASSSGFSGNTIYF TGTGCCAGCAGTTCAGGATTCTCTGGAAACACCATATATTTT
TRBJ2-1 NA TRBV5-6 NA 15 CASSYSLDPYNEQFF TGTGCCAGCAGCTACAGCCTAGATCCATACAATGAGCAGTTCTTC
TRBJ2-7 NA TRBV5-8 once 16 CASSEELNSGSGEQYF TGTGCCAGCAGCGAGGAGCTCAACTCAGGTTCGGGCGAGCAGTACTTC
TRBJ2-1 NA TRBV7-9 NA 15 CASSRGASGYNEQFF TGTGCCAGCAGCCGTGGGGCCAGCGGGTACAATGAGCAGTTCTTC
TRBJ2-4 NA TRBV6-2/TRBV6-3 NA 16 CASSYFRWDAKNIQYF TGTGCCAGCAGTTACTTCAGGTGGGACGCCAAAAACATTCAGTACTTC
TRBJ1-5 NA TRBV28 NA 12 CASASEYQPQHF TGTGCCAGCGCCTCTGAGTACCAGCCCCAGCATTTT
TRBJ1-2 TRBD1 TRBV5-4 NA 14 CASSLGDRNYGYTF TGTGCCAGCAGCTTGGGGGACAGGAACTATGGCTACACCTTC